This record looks at one TCR beta chain sequence and its context. Its antigen is not identified. CDR1 is MNHEY and CDR2 is SMNVEV in the germline V gene (reference sequence). Trimming removed 5 bases at V and 2 bases at J, with 12 bases between. The CDR3 is 14 amino acids. Using a J-beta primer mix together with a sample-barcoded 5' primer, a second PCR was run for about 7 to 12 cycles. TCRdb fed the 5' RACE reads into MiXCR, producing one record per CDR3 protein. The sample includes 1.5 million to 1.9 million distinct CDR3 sequences, about 45% seen only once; the top ten take just over 4%. This sample stems from a study of blood T cells in healthy people across ages. Study results and caveats: Naive and antigen-experienced cells were not separated, limiting conclusive comparison.

Healthy individuals of Caucasian origin from Russia, aged roughly 6 to 100, served as donors. Isolated PBMCs totaled at least 6 million in each sample. Per individual sample, total RNA of at least 5.5 micrograms was extracted. V and J are TRBV27 and TRBJ1-1; D not resolved. Material: blood. The sequence came from a young woman in good health. The CDR3 nucleotides are TGTGCCAGCAGTGTTGGACGGATAAACACTGAAGCTTTCTTT. This gives the protein CASSVGRINTEAFF.